The rows below give T cell receptor beta chains drawn from one sample of a study of T-cell reconstitution after alpha-beta-depleted transplantation in children. A single record per CDR3 protein comes from TCRdb applying MiXCR to the PCR reads. The sample has roughly 400,000 distinct CDR3 sequences, around two fifths seen once. Sequencing used PBMCs, obtained before TCRalphabeta/CD19-depleted stem cell transplant. All receptors come from a girl aged 2 to 9 with aplastic anemia, due to receive a stem cell transplant. Each CDR3 is given with its conserved first and last residue. A D gene is named only where the DNA matches it firmly. For some rows the clone size is stated as once, few or many, or as a class when expanded; others skip it.

d_gene	abundance	v_gene	j_gene	CDR3aa	CDR3nt
TRBD1	.	TRBV6-1	TRBJ2-5	CASTLTGRETQYF	TGTGCCAGCACCTTGACAGGGCGGGAGACCCAGTACTTC
.	.	TRBV7-9	TRBJ2-7	CASSLVLLEQYF	TGTGCCAGCAGCTTAGTCCTGCTCGAGCAGTACTTC
.	many	TRBV5-1	TRBJ2-3	CASSFLSRTDTQYF	TGCGCCAGCAGCTTCTTGTCCCGCACAGATACGCAGTATTTT
TRBD2	.	TRBV6-1	TRBJ2-1	CASSVLAGPYNEQFF	TGTGCCAGCAGTGTGTTAGCGGGACCTTACAATGAGCAGTTCTTC
.	.	TRBV28	TRBJ2-7	CASSLVDSYEQYF	TGTGCCAGCAGTTTAGTCGATTCCTACGAGCAGTACTTC
.	.	TRBV20-1	TRBJ2-1	CSARSFMRDHEQFF	TGCAGTGCTAGGAGCTTTATGCGGGATCATGAGCAGTTCTTC
.	few	TRBV9	TRBJ2-5	CASSVGVGGGETQYF	TGTGCCAGCAGCGTAGGGGTAGGGGGGGGAGAGACCCAGTACTTC
.	few	TRBV3-1	TRBJ2-5	CASSQETGRWTQYF	TGTGCCAGCAGCCAAGAAACGGGTCGGTGGACCCAGTACTTC
TRBD1	.	TRBV4-3	TRBJ1-2	CASSQELPPGQGGYGYTF	TGCGCCAGCAGCCAAGAGCTACCTCCGGGACAGGGGGGCTATGGCTACACCTTC
TRBD2	.	TRBV7-2	TRBJ2-3	CASSRRGGDTQYF	TGTGCCAGCAGCCGCCGGGGGGGTGATACGCAGTATTTT
.	.	TRBV28	TRBJ2-7	CASSLSPGGSYEQYF	TGTGCCAGCAGCCTGAGCCCCGGTGGCTCCTACGAGCAGTACTTC
.	.	TRBV4-1	TRBJ1-4	CASSQNGRDNEKLFF	TGCGCCAGCAGCCAAAACGGGAGGGACAATGAAAAACTGTTTTTT
.	few	TRBV12-3/TRBV12-4	TRBJ2-5	CASSFRGAETQYF	TGTGCCAGCAGTTTCCGGGGGGCTGAGACCCAGTACTTC